This record concerns one TCR beta chain sequence. The antigen is undetermined. CDR1 and CDR2 (germline): MNHEY, SVGEGT. The length of the CDR3 is 13 residues. Trimming shortened V by 6 bases and J by 5 bases, and 11 bases separated the two germline ends. Study outcomes and limitations: Tumor memory CD4+ T cell TCR gene usage clustered with blood and lymph node memory CD4+ cells and lymph node naive CD4+ cells. Tumor-infiltrating Treg TCR alpha and beta sequences overlapped most with tumor naive CD4+ T cells, then blood naive. Whole repertoires were not studied in the larger cohort, only one V-J beta rearrangement.

Semi-nested PCR with Nested Universal Primer A followed constant-region reverse priming of full-length variable regions. TCRdb reprocessed the 5' RACE reads with MiXCR, giving one entry per CDR3 protein. This table has thousands of distinct CDR3 sequences, over 55% appearing once. The clonotype originates from a female donor with breast cancer. The gene calls are TRBV6-2 or TRBV6-3 and TRBJ1-5, with D tentatively TRBD1 (6 bases). The sequencing sample was made of tumor-infiltrating memory CD4+ T cells sorted from the breast tumor. Subset described: memory CD4+ T cells, CD4+CD45RO+CD25-. CDR3 protein: CASSFNRDQPQHF. CDR3 bases: TGTGCCAGCAGCTTCAACAGGGATCAGCCCCAGCATTTT.